This TCR beta chain was recorded in a study of blood T cell repertoires in COVID-19. Germline values: CDR1 MDHEN, CDR2 SYDVKM. V was shortened by 9 bases and J by 2 bases, with 13 bases between the two germline ends. The CDR3 sequence is 14 residues long. The method was immunoSEQ multiplex PCR; TCRdb's version includes in-frame clones alone and lacks a portion of them. The table lists about 300,000 clones, roughly 86% of them singletons. The V gene is TRBV28, the J gene TRBJ2-2; tentative D call: TRBD1 (6 bases). This TCR came from a woman in her 30s with COVID-19, enrolled during active disease. The sample was peripheral blood. The CDR3 here is CASPGQLNTGELFF. The CDR3, as DNA: TGTGCCAGTCCCGGACAGCTCAACACCGGGGAGCTGTTTTTT.